This record covers a single T cell receptor (beta chain). As yet, its antigen is unknown. CDR3 length: 13 residues. V lost 3 bases and J 5 bases, leaving 10 bases between the germline ends. Germline V gene sequence: CDR1 ENHRY, CDR2 SYGVKD. Sequenced by immunoSEQ multiplex PCR; TCRdb stores in-frame clones only, minus some. The table has tens of thousands of clones, about four fifths seen once; the top ten hold about 14%. This entry is derived from a study of OX40 agonist ivuxolimab in advanced cancers. Study-wide context: Dose-escalation patients suffered from hepatocellular carcinoma, melanoma, renal cell or head and neck cancer. Participants could have had prior anti-PD-1, anti-PD-L1 or anti-CTLA-4 therapy, and approximately 40% had some.

Study-level findings and limits: The CD4+ and CD8+ T cells in the blood had expanded clonally by week 6 at 0.1 to 3.0 mg/kg.

Patients were excluded for autoimmune disease history or systemic immunosuppression. The clonotype comes from an adult with an advanced solid tumor such as melanoma, head and neck, liver or kidney cancer. The source material was CD4+ or CD8+ T cells sorted from blood, sampled in a trial of the OX40 agonist ivuxolimab. The gene calls are TRBV10-3 and TRBJ1-2; D gene unclear. The CDR3 spells CAISDEGKYGYTF. The DNA of the CDR3 is TGTGCCATCAGTGATGAGGGAAAGTATGGCTACACCTTC.